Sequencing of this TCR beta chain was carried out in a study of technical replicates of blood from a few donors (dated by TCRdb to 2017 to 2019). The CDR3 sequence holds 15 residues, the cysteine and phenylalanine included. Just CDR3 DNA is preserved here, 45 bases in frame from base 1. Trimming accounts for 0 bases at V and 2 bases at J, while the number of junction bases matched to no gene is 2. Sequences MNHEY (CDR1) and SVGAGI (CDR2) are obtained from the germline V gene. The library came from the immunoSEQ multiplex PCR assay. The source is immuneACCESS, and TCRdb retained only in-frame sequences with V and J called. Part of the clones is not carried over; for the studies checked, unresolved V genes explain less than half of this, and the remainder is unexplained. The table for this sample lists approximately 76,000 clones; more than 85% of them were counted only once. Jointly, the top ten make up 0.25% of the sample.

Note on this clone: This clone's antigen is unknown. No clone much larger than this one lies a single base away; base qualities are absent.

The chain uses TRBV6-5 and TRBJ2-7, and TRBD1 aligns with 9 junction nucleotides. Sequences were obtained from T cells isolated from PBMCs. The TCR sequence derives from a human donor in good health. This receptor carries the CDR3 CASSYSGTGTYEQYF. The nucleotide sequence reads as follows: TGTGCCAGCAGTTACTCGGGGACAGGGACCTACGAGCAGTACTTC.